A selection of T cell receptor beta chains follows, all from one sample in a study of metastatic and nonmetastatic thyroid tumors. From the PCR reads, TCRdb re-called clones with MiXCR. Altogether some 15,000 clones are present, around 25% being singletons, with the ten largest covering 10% to 15%. The sample comprised tumor tissue. Receptor source: a female donor with papillary thyroid cancer or a benign thyroid nodule (not recorded which). Some clones in this sample may be carry-over from other donors' samples. Each CDR3 is given with its conserved first and last residue. The D gene is left open where the match is weak. Clone size appears in some rows only: once, few, many, or a class for an expanded clone.

DNA,CDR3,size,J,D,V
TGTGCCAGCAGCCGTGGCAGGGAGGAGACCCAGTACTTC,CASSRGREETQYF,.,TRBJ2-5,.,TRBV6-1
TGTGCCAGTAGCTTAGAGGGCAGGGGAGGTGGCTATACCTTC,CASSLEGRGGGYTF,.,TRBJ1-2,.,TRBV11-2
TGCAGTGCCTCCGAGGGGGACCGGGGCGAGCAGTACTTC,CSASEGDRGEQYF,many,TRBJ2-7,.,TRBV20-1
TGTGCCAGCCAAAACTGGGAAAATAATTCACCCCTCCACTTT,CASQNWENNSPLHF,.,TRBJ1-6,.,TRBV6-1
TGTGCCAGCAGCCGCCTACAGGACCCCGGGGGACCCCTCCACTTT,CASSRLQDPGGPLHF,.,TRBJ1-6,.,TRBV6-1
TGTACCACCGAACTAGCGGGAGGTAGCACAGATGCGCAGTATTTT,CTTELAGGSTDAQYF,.,TRBJ2-3,TRBD2,TRBV6-1
TGTGCCAGCAGCCAACGATATTCTAGCACAGATACGCAGTATTTT,CASSQRYSSTDTQYF,many,TRBJ2-3,.,TRBV16
TGTGCCAGCAGCAACCAGGGACACGTCGATGGCTACACCTTC,CASSNQGHVDGYTF,many,TRBJ1-2,.,TRBV28
TGTGCCAGCATCGAAATAGTGGACACTGAAGCTTTCTTT,CASIEIVDTEAFF,medium-sized,TRBJ1-1,.,TRBV2
TGTGCCAGCAGTGCAGGAGGATCGAGGATAGATACGCAGTATTTT,CASSAGGSRIDTQYF,many,TRBJ2-3,.,TRBV6-1
TGTGCCAGTAGTATGCAGGGTGGCAATCAGCCCCAGCATTTT,CASSMQGGNQPQHF,many,TRBJ1-5,.,TRBV19
TGTGCCAGCACCCCCCCAAGGGCCATGACTAGCGCGTACAATGAGCAGTTCTTC,CASTPPRAMTSAYNEQFF,once,TRBJ2-1,TRBD2,TRBV11-1
TGTGCCACTAGCGGGAGTCAGCAAGAGACCCAGTACTTC,CATSGSQQETQYF,medium-sized,TRBJ2-5,TRBD2,TRBV15
TGTGCCAGCAGCTTGTCGATCGGGATCAATGAGCAGTTCTTC,CASSLSIGINEQFF,many,TRBJ2-1,.,TRBV7-2
TGCAGTGCTGCCCCGGACGGTACCTACGAGCAGTACTTC,CSAAPDGTYEQYF,.,TRBJ2-7,.,TRBV20-1
TGTGCCAGCAGTTTGAAAGCCAGTGACTACAATGAGCAGTTCTTC,CASSLKASDYNEQFF,few,TRBJ2-1,.,TRBV12-3/TRBV12-4
TGTGCCAGCAAGGGGGACAGGGTGCCCAAAAACATTCAGTACTTC,CASKGDRVPKNIQYF,many,TRBJ2-4,TRBD1,TRBV2